This T cell receptor beta chain appears in the sequencing data of a study of blood T cell repertoires in COVID-19. This clone appeared a few times. The data were produced by immunoSEQ multiplex PCR, yet TCRdb's version contains in-frame clones alone and is incomplete. In the table there are 90,000 or so clones, roughly 85% of which are singletons. Germline assignment: CDR1 MDHEN and CDR2 SYDVKM. CDR3 length: 14 residues. V was clipped by 6 bases and J by 2 bases; unmatched bases: 4. V gene TRBV28 combines with J gene TRBJ2-7; the match to TRBD2 covers 10 bases. The source is a human donor in a cohort sampled during active COVID-19. The sequenced material came from peripheral blood. CDR3 bases: TGTGCCAGCAGCAAACTAGCGGGAACCTACGAGCAGTACTTC. Residues: CASSKLAGTYEQYF.